The present T cell receptor (beta chain) was sequenced within a study of blood T cells in healthy people across ages. Overall study results and limits: Across the age range, TCR beta diversity per million T cells fell in a roughly linear way. Long-lived donors exceeded aged donors in naive CD4+ cells and diversity.

The use of a sample-barcoded 5' primer and a J-beta primer mix characterized a second PCR of about 6 to 12 cycles. TCRdb called the 5' RACE reads again in MiXCR, with one record for every CDR3 protein. The table has some 900,000 distinct CDR3 sequences, about 44% seen once. Concerning this clonotype: Antigen specificity is unknown.

V gave up 5 bases and J gave up 6 bases; unmatched junction bases: 7. Germline values: CDR1 SGHNT, CDR2 YENEEA. The CDR3 runs 13 residues. The chain links TRBV11-3 to TRBJ2-7; 7 bases line up with TRBD1. This receptor was obtained from a man younger than 45 in good health. The sample comprised blood. CDR3 in DNA: TGTGCCAGCAGCCTGGGACAGCCGGGCGAGCAGTACTTC. Protein sequence: CASSLGQPGEQYF. Based on the CDR3 plus reference TRBV11-3 and TRBJ2-7, the full variable domain is EAGVVQSPRYKIIEKKQPVAFWCNPISGHNTLYWYLQNLGQGPELLIRYENEEAVDDSQLPKDRFSAERLKGVDSTLKIQPAELGDSAVYLCASSLGQPGEQYFGPGTRLTVT.